This T cell receptor beta chain stems from a study of PD-1 blockade in classical Hodgkin lymphoma. Whole-study findings and limits: The causes of the repertoire differences, possibly disease activity or prior therapy, remain undefined. Healthy donors reportedly exceeded newly diagnosed patients in baseline TCR diversity.

V was shortened by 5 bases and J by 3 bases, with 8 bases between the two germline ends. The CDR3 length is 12 residues. Germline CDR1 and CDR2: SEHNR and FQNEAQ (reference sequence). The time point denotes: newly diagnosed, previously untreated cHL patient sample. CD4+ T cells were purified from thawed PBMCs by magnetic negative selection. The study compared against PBMCs from newly diagnosed, untreated classical Hodgkin lymphoma. Some clones are missing from TCRdb's copy, which holds only in-frame ones; the method was immunoSEQ multiplex PCR. The sample consists of 15,000 to 20,000 clones, under 85% of them appearing once. Details on this clone: Its antigen is undetermined.

The sequence was collected from a human donor with classical Hodgkin lymphoma. The rearrangement uses TRBV7-9 and TRBJ2-7; D uncertain. What was sequenced was CD4+ T cells from blood. The DNA of the CDR3 is TGTGCCAGCAGCCCGAGTATCTACGAGCAGTACTTC. Translation: CASSPSIYEQYF.